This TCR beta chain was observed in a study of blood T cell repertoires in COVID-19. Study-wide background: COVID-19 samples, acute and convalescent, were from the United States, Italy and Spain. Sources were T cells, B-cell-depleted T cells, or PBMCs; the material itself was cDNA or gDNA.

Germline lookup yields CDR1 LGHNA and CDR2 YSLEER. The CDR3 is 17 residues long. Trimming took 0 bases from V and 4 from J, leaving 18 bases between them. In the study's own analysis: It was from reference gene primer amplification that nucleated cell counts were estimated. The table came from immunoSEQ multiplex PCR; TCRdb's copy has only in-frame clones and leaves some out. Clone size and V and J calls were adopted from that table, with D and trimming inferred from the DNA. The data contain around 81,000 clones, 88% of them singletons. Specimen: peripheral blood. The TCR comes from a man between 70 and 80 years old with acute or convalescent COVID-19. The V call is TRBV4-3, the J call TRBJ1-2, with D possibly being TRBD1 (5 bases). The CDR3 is CASSQDRLGLPGYGYTF. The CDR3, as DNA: TGCGCCAGCAGCCAAGATCGCTTGGGGCTGCCCGGCTATGGCTACACCTTC.